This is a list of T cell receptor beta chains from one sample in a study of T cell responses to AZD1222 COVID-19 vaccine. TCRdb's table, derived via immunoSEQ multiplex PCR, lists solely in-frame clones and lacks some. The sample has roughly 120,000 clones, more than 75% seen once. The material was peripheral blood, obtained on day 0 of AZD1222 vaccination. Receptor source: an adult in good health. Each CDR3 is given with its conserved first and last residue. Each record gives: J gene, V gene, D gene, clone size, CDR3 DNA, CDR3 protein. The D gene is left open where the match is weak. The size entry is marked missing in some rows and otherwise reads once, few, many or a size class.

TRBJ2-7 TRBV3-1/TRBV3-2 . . TGTGCCAGCAGCCAAGAAGGGAGTTCCTACGAGCAGTACTTC CASSQEGSSYEQYF
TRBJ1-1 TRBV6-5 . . TGTGCCAGCACCTCCCGGGTAGGAAGCGCTGAAGCTTTCTTT CASTSRVGSAEAFF
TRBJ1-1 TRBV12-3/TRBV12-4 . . TGTGCCAGCAGTCTTCAGGTGAACACTGAAGCTTTCTTT CASSLQVNTEAFF
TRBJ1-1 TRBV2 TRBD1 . TGTGCCAGCAGTGCAACGCAGACAGGGGAAGCTTTCTTT CASSATQTGEAFF
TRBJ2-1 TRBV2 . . TGTGCCAGCAGTGAAACGGGCAGAAGGTACAATGAGCAGTTCTTC CASSETGRRYNEQFF
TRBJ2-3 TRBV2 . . TGTGCCAGCAGCCCAGGGTACGGTACAGATACGCAGTATTTT CASSPGYGTDTQYF
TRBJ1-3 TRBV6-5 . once TGTGCCACCCATACTTCTGGAAACACCATATATTTT CATHTSGNTIYF
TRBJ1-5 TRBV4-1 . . TGCGCCAGCAGCCAAGTAGGGGGCAATCAGCCCCAGCATTTT CASSQVGGNQPQHF
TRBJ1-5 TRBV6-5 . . TGTGCCAGCAGAGGGGACCTCGGCAGTCAGCCCCAGCATTTT CASRGDLGSQPQHF
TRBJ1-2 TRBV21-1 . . TGTGCCAGCAGCAAAATTGCGGGACCGAGTAACTATGGCTACACCTTC CASSKIAGPSNYGYTF
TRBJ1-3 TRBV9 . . TGTGCCAGCAGCGTAGAGGCGGGAACAGTCATCTCTGGAAACACCATATATTTT CASSVEAGTVISGNTIYF
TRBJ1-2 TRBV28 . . TGTGCCAGCATCCAGGGTGGTCTCTATGGCTACACCTTC CASIQGGLYGYTF
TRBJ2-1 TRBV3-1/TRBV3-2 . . TGTGCCAGCAGCACCCAACCGCGGACCTACAATGAGCAGTTCTTC CASSTQPRTYNEQFF
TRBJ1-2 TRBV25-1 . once TGTGCCAGCAGTGAACAGGGGTATGGCTACACCTTC CASSEQGYGYTF
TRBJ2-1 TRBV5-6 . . TGTGCCAGCAGCTTGGGCCGGCGGGGCAATGAGCAGTTCTTC CASSLGRRGNEQFF
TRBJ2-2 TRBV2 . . TGTGCCAGCAAGGGGCTAAACACCGGGGAGCTGTTTTTT CASKGLNTGELFF
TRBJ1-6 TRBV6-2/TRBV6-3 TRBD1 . TGTGCCAGCAGTAGCGGACAGGGAAGATTTTCACCCCTCCACTTT CASSSGQGRFSPLHF
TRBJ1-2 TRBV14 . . TGTGCCAGCAGCCAAGATAGCTATGGCTACACCTTC CASSQDSYGYTF
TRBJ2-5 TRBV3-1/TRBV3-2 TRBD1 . TGTGCCAGCCTTCCCGCGACAGGGGTCCAAATGAAGGGCGAGACCCAGTACTTC CASLPATGVQMKGETQYF
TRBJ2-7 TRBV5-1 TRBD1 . TGCGCCAGCAGCCCCGACGGGGGACAGGGTGTCTACGAGCAGTACTTC CASSPDGGQGVYEQYF
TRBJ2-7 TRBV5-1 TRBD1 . TGCGCCAGCAGCTGGGGACAGGGGGGAGGTTACGAGCAGTACTTC CASSWGQGGGYEQYF
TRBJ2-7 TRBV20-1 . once TGCAGTGCTAGTGGGCCGGGAAAGGGGACCTACGAGCAGTACTTC CSASGPGKGTYEQYF
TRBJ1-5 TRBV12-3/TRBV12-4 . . TGTGCCAGCAGTTTGGATAGCAATCAGCCCCAGCATTTT CASSLDSNQPQHF
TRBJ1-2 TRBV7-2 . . TGTGCCAGCAGCTTAGGAACTGGAAACTATGGCTACACCTTC CASSLGTGNYGYTF
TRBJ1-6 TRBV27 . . TGTGCCAGCAGGACAGGCCTTAGGGGGTCCTATAATTCACCCCTCCACTTT CASRTGLRGSYNSPLHF
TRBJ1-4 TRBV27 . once TGTGCCAGCAGTTTATATCGGGGTAGCGATGAAAAACTGTTTTTT CASSLYRGSDEKLFF
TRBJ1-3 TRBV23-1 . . TGCGCCAGCAGTCAATCGAGGCAGGTAGGTGGAAACACCATATATTTT CASSQSRQVGGNTIYF
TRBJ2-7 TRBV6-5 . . TGTGCCAGCGGCCCGTTCCCCTACGAGCAGTACTTC CASGPFPYEQYF
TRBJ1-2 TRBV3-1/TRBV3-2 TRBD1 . TGTGCCAGCAGCCCCGGACAGGGGGGCTCTGGCTACACCTTC CASSPGQGGSGYTF
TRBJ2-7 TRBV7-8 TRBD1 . TGTGCCAGCAGCTGGGGACAGACCTACGAGCAGTACTTC CASSWGQTYEQYF
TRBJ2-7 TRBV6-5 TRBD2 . TGTGCCAGCAGCCGGACTAGCGGGGGAATAGGGGAGCAGTACTTC CASSRTSGGIGEQYF
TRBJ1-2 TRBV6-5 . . TGTGCCAGCAGTTACTCGGTGGACCAAAACTATGGCTACACCTTC CASSYSVDQNYGYTF
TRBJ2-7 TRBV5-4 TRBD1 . TGTGCCAGCAGCCGAGACAGGGGGCCCCACGAGCAGTACTTC CASSRDRGPHEQYF
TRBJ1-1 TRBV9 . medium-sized TGTGCCAGCAGCTCGGGGACACTGGGGAACACTGAAGCTTTCTTT CASSSGTLGNTEAFF
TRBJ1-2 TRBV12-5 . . TGTGCTAGTGGTACCCAGACAGACTATGGCTACACCTTC CASGTQTDYGYTF
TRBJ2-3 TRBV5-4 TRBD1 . TGTGCCAGCAGCTTGGGACAGGGGCAAGATACGCAGTATTTT CASSLGQGQDTQYF
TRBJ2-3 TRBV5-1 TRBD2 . TGCGCCAGCAGCTTACGGGGGGTCCGCACAGATACGCAGTATTTT CASSLRGVRTDTQYF
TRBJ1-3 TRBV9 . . TGTGCCAGCAGCGTAGAAGTGGCATTTGGAAACACCATATATTTT CASSVEVAFGNTIYF
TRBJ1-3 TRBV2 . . TGTGCCAGCAGTGAAGTAAACAGTGGAAACACCATATATTTT CASSEVNSGNTIYF
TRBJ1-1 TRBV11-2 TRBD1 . TGTGCCAGCAGCTTCCTACCGACAGGGGAAGCTTTCTTT CASSFLPTGEAFF
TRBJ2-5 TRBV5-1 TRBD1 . TGCGCCAGCAGCTTGCAATTGGACAGGCAAGAGACCCAGTACTTC CASSLQLDRQETQYF
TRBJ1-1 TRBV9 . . TGTGCCAGCAGCGTCGGTAGGATGAACACTGAAGCTTTCTTT CASSVGRMNTEAFF
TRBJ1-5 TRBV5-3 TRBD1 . TGTGCCAGAAGCTGGCAGGGACAGCTAAATCAGCCCCAGCATTTT CARSWQGQLNQPQHF
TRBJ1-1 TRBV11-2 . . TGTGCCAGCAGCTATCCAGACAGGACTGAAGCTTTCTTT CASSYPDRTEAFF
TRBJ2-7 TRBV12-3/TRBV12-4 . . TGTGCCAGCAGTTTTAACGGGTACGAGCAGTACTTC CASSFNGYEQYF
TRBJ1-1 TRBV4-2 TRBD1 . TGTGCCAGCAGCCAGAGACAGGGCGGGAACACTGAAGCTTTCTTT CASSQRQGGNTEAFF
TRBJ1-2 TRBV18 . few TGTGCCAGCTCACCTACAGAGATTCTTAACTATGGCTACACCTTC CASSPTEILNYGYTF
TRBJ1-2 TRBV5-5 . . TGTGCCAGCAGCCCGGACACGTTCGCCACTAACTATGGCTACACCTTC CASSPDTFATNYGYTF
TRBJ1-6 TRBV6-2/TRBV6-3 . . TGTGCCAGCAGTTACGCCAGGACAGAATATAATTCACCCCTCCACTTT CASSYARTEYNSPLHF
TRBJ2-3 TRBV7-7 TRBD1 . TGTGCTAGCAGCTTGACAGGGATAGATACGCAGTATTTT CASSLTGIDTQYF
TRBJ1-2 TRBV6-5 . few TGTGCCAGCAGTTATCTGCGACGGGGGGGGTATGGCTACACCTTC CASSYLRRGGYGYTF
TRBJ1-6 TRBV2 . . TGTGCCAGCAGTGACAGCGGGACGGACGTTTCACCCCTCCACTTT CASSDSGTDVSPLHF
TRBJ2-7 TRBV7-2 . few TGTGCCAGCAGCTTAGGGGGGACAAGAAACGAGCAGTACTTC CASSLGGTRNEQYF